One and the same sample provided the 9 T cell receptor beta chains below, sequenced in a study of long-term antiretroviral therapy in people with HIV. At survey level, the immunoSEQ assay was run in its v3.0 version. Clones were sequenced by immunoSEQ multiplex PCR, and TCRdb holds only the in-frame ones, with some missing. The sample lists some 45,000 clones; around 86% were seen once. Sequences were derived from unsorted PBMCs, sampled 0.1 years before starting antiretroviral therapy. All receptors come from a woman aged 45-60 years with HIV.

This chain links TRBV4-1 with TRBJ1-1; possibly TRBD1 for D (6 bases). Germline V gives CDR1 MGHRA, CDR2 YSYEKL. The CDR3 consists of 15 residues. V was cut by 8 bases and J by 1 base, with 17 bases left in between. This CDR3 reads CASQRRGAGNTEAFF. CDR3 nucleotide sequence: TGCGCCAGCCAAAGGCGGGGGGCGGGGAACACTGAAGCTTTCTTT.

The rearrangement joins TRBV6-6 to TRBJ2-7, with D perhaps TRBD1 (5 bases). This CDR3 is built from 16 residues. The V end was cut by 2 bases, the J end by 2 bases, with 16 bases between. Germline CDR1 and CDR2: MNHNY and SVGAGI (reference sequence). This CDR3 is CASSYPLDSSPYEQYF. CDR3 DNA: TGTGCCAGCAGTTACCCACTCGACAGCAGTCCCTACGAGCAGTACTTC.

The CDR3 bases are TGTGCCATCGGGCCGGGGGGCGGCACAGATACGCAGTATTTT. Its protein is CAIGPGGGTDTQYF. This rearrangement joins TRBV10-3 to TRBJ2-3; D perhaps matches TRBD2 (7 bases). The CDR3 contains 14 residues. The V gene lost 8 bases and the J gene lost 1 base, with 13 bases spanning the gap. Looked up from germline, CDR1 is ENHRY and CDR2 is SYGVKD.

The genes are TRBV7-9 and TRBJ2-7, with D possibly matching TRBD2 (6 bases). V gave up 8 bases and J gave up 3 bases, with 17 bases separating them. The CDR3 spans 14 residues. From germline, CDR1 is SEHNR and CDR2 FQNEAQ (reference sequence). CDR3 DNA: TGTGCCAGCGTGCAGGGACTCACGTTCTACGAGCAGTACTTC. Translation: CASVQGLTFYEQYF. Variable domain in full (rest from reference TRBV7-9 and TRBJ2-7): DTGVSQNPRHKITKRGQNVTFRCDPISEHNRLYWYRQTLGQGPEFLTYFQNEAQLEKSRLLSDRFSAERPKGSFSTLEIQRTEQGDSAMYLCASVQGLTFYEQYFGPGTRLTVT.

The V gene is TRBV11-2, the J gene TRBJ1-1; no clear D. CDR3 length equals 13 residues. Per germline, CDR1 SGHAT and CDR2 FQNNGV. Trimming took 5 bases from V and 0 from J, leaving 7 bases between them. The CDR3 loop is CASSQRMNTEAFF. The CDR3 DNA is TGTGCCAGCAGCCAAAGAATGAACACTGAAGCTTTCTTT.

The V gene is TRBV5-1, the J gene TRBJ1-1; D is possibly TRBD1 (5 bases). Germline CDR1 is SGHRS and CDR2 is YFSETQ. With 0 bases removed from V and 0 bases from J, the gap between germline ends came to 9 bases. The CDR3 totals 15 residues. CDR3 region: CASSLESTVNTEAFF. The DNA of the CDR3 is TGCGCCAGCAGCTTGGAATCGACAGTGAACACTGAAGCTTTCTTT.

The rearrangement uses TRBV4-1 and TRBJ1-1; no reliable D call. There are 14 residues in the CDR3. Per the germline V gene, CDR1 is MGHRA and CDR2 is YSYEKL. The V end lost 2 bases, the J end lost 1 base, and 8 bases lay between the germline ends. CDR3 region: CASSQNRANTEAFF. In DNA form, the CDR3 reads TGCGCCAGCAGCCAAAACCGGGCGAACACTGAAGCTTTCTTT.

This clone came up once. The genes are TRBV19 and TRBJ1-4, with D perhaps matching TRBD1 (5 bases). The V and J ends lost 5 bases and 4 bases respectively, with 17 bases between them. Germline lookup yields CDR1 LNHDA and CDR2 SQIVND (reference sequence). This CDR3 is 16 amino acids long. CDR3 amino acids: CASSPSDEGFNEKLFF. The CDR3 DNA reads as TGTGCCAGTAGTCCCTCCGATGAGGGGTTTAATGAAAAACTGTTTTTT.

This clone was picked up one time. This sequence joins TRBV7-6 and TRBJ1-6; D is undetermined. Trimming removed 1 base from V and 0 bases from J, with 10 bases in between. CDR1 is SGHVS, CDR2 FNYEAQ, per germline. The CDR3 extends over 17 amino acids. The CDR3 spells CASSLGAQSSYNSPLHF. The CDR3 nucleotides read TGTGCCAGCAGCTTAGGGGCCCAAAGCTCCTATAATTCACCCCTCCACTTT.